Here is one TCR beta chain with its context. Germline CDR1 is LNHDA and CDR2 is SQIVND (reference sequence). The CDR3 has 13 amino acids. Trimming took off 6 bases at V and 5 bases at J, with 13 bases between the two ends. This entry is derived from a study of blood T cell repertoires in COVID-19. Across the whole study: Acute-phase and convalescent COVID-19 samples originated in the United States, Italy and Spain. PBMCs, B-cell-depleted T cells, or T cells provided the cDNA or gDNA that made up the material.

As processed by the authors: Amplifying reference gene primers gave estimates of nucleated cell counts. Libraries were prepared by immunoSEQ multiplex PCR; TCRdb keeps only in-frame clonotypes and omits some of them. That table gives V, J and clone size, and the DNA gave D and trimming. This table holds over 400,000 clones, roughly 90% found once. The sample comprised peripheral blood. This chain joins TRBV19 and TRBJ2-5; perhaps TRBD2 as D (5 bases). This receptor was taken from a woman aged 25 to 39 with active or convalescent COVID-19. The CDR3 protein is CASRDGGRETQYF. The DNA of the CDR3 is TGTGCCAGTAGGGACGGAGGAAGGGAGACCCAGTACTTC.